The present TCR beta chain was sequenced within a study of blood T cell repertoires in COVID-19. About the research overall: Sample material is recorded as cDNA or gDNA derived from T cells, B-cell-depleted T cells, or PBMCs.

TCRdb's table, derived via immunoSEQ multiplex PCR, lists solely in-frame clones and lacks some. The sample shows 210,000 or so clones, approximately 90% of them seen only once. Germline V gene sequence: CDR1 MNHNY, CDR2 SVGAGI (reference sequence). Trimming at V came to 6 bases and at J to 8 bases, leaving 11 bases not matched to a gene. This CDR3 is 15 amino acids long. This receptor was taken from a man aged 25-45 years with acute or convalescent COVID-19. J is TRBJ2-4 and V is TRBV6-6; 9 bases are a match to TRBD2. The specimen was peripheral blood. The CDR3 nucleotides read TGTGCCAGCAGCCTGGGACTAGCTGAGAGAGACATTCAGTACTTC. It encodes CASSLGLAERDIQYF.